This TCR beta chain comes out of a study of OX40 agonist ivuxolimab in advanced cancers. Study at large: Ivuxolimab, which is an agonistic anti-OX40 (CD134) antibody, was administered to the patients.

Autoimmune disease history or systemic immunosuppression excluded patients. Sequencing used immunoSEQ multiplex PCR; TCRdb keeps in-frame clones, though not all of them. The top ten hold around 2% of the sample, which has tens of thousands of clones, roughly nine tenths seen once. Trimming cost V 6 bases and J 0 bases, with 13 bases left between them. This CDR3 spans 15 amino acids. CDR1 is MNHNY and CDR2 is SVGAGI in the germline V gene (reference sequence). V and J are TRBV6-6 and TRBJ2-3; tentative D call: TRBD2 (6 bases). Here the sequenced sample was CD4+ or CD8+ T cells sorted from blood, taken in a trial of the OX40 agonist ivuxolimab. The clonotype comes from an adult with an advanced solid tumor such as melanoma, head and neck, liver or kidney cancer. The CDR3 DNA reads as TGTGCCAGCAGGAAAGACGGGACTAGCACAGATACGCAGTATTTT. Its translation is CASRKDGTSTDTQYF.